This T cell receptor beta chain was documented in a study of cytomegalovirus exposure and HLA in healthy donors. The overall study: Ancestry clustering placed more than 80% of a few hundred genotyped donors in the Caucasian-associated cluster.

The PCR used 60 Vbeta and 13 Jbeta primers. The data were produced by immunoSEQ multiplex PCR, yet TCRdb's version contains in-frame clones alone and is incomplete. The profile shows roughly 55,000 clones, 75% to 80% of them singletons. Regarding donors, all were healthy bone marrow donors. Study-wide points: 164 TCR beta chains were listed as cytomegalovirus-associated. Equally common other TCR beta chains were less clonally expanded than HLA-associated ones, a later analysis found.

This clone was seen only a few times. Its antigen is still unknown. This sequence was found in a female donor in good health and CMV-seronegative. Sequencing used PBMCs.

The CDR3 DNA is TGTGCCAGCAGTGAGGGACAGCCGGGTCGATACGAGCAGTACTTC. The encoded protein is CASSEGQPGRYEQYF. This chain joins TRBV25-1 and TRBJ2-7; 7 nucleotides line up with TRBD1. The V and J ends lost 3 bases and 4 bases, in that order; junction bases with no gene match: 9. Germline V gene sequence: CDR1 MGHDK, CDR2 SYGVNS. This CDR3 spans 15 amino acids.